Below, one T cell receptor beta chain is given with its context. The data originate from a study of blood T cell repertoires in COVID-19. Turning to the study itself: From the United States, Italy and Spain came samples of acute and convalescent COVID-19. PBMCs, B-cell-depleted T cells, or T cells were the source of the cDNA or gDNA that made up the material.

In the study's own analysis: For nucleated cells, counts were estimated from reference gene primer amplification. Produced via immunoSEQ multiplex PCR; TCRdb's table is partial and in-frame only. The V and J calls and clone size are taken from that table; D and trimming were inferred from the DNA. This table has 30,000 to 45,000 clones, about 74% appearing once. Trimming cost V 4 bases and J 7 bases; bases outside gene matches: 11. The CDR3 sequence is 15 residues long. Germline-derived CDR1 and CDR2 are SGHRS and YFSETQ. Sequencing was done on a sample of peripheral blood. This clonotype was obtained from a man aged 55-75 years with active COVID-19. The rearrangement uses TRBV5-1 and TRBJ2-7; 10 bases fit TRBD2. This CDR3 is CASSPLSGRLQEQYF. The DNA of the CDR3 is TGCGCCAGCAGCCCTCTTAGCGGGAGGCTTCAGGAGCAGTACTTC. Full variable domain (outside the CDR3, taken from reference TRBV5-1 and TRBJ2-7): KAGVTQTPRYLIKTRGQQVTLSCSPISGHRSVSWYQQTPGQGLQFLFEYFSETQRNKGNFPGRFSGRQFSNSRSEMNVSTLELGDSALYLCASSPLSGRLQEQYFGPGTRLTVT.